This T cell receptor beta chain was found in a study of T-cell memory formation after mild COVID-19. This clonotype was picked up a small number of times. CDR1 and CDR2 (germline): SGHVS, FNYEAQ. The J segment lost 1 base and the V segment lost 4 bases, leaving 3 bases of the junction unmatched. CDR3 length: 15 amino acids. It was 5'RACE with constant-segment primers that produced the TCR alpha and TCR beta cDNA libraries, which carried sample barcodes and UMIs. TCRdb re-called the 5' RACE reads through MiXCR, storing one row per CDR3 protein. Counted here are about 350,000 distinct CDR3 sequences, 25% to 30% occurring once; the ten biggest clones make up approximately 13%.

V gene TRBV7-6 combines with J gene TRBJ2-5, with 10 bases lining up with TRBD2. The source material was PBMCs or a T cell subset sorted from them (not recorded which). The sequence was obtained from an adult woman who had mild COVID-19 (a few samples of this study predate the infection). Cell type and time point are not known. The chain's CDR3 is CASSSGTSVQETQYF. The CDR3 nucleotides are TGTGCCAGCAGCTCGGGGACTAGCGTCCAAGAGACCCAGTACTTC.